Listed here is a single T cell receptor beta chain. Antigen specificity is unknown. In TCRdb, the RT-PCR reads were re-called with MiXCR into one record per CDR3 protein. The table includes more than 400,000 distinct CDR3 sequences, approximately 7.8% detected once. The data were taken from a study of response to subunit inactivated influenza vaccine. Study findings and constraints: A suggestion made by the authors is that each seasonal influenza vaccination recruits few new T cells.

This CDR3 is built from 17 residues. The V gene end was trimmed by 5 bases and the J gene end by 0 bases; junction bases not matched to a gene: 6. Germline assignment: CDR1 PRHDT and CDR2 FYEKMQ (reference sequence). The clonotype comes from a man in his fifties or sixties who received an inactivated influenza vaccine. The source material was PBMCs from blood, sampled less than 25 months after vaccination. The V call is TRBV13, the J call TRBJ2-3, with 12 nucleotides matching TRBD2. CDR3 sequence (DNA): TGTGCCAGCAGCGGAAAGCTAGCGGGAGGGAGCACAGATACGCAGTATTTT. Translated: CASSGKLAGGSTDTQYF.